Following are 11 T cell receptor beta chains from one sample sequenced in a study of beta chain features in type 1 diabetes. Notes on the study in general: Shortening that was moderate but significant affected the TCRB CDR3s of Type 1 diabetes patients in all four CD4+ subsets.

For these receptors, no antigen is known. Expressed TCRB transcripts got sequenced, as all isolated RNA was reverse transcribed. The data were produced by immunoSEQ multiplex PCR, yet TCRdb's version contains in-frame clones alone and is incomplete. The sample holds 300,000 to 450,000 clones, around 12% seen once. Material: naive CD4+ T cells from blood. All receptors derive from a woman aged 18-29 years with type 1 diabetes.

The V and J genes are TRBV27 and TRBJ2-1; a possible D gene is TRBD2 (5 bases). CDR1 and CDR2 from the germline V gene are MNHEY and SMNVEV (reference sequence). Between the trimmed V and J ends, which lost 2 bases and 10 bases, there was a span of 9 bases. This CDR3 comprises 12 residues. The CDR3: CASSLRSGEQFF. CDR3 in DNA: TGTGCCAGCAGTTTACGGTCGGGGGAGCAGTTCTTC.

This clone showed up just a few times. The V and J genes are TRBV28 and TRBJ2-1; 7 bases agree with TRBD2. The CDR3 loop spans 15 amino acids. The V gene end was trimmed by 2 bases and the J gene end by 6 bases; junction bases not matched to a gene: 7. CDR1 MDHEN and CDR2 SYDVKM come from the germline V gene. CDR3 protein: CASSLGEGSSNEQFF. In nucleotides, the CDR3 is TGTGCCAGCAGTTTAGGGGAGGGGTCTTCCAATGAGCAGTTCTTC.

This clone has just a few counts. CDR3 sequence (DNA): TGTGCCTGGAGGGCGACCGGGACAGAAGGCTACACCTTC. It codes for CAWRATGTEGYTF. J is TRBJ1-2 and V is TRBV30, with TRBD1 matching 7 bases. The CDR3 consists of 13 residues. Looked up from germline, CDR1 is GTSNPN and CDR2 is SVGIG (reference sequence). V shed 3 bases, J shed 8 bases, and the junction held 9 bases outside the gene matches.

The rearrangement uses TRBV9 and TRBJ1-2, with D unresolved. The CDR3 spans 14 residues. Between the trimmed V and J ends, which lost 4 bases and 6 bases, there was a span of 16 bases. Germline CDR1 and CDR2: SGDLS and YYNGEE. CDR3 in DNA: TGTGCCAGCAGCCCCCGTCGGGGAGACAATGGCTACACCTTC. Translation: CASSPRRGDNGYTF.

The chain links TRBV7-9 to TRBJ1-2, with a tentative D call TRBD1 (6 bases). Looked up from germline, CDR1 is SEHNR and CDR2 is FQNEAQ (reference sequence). Trimming took 4 bases from V and 3 from J, leaving 12 bases between them. The CDR3 is 14 residues long. As DNA, the CDR3 is TGTGCCAGCAGCTCGTCAGGGGTGGACTATGGCTACACCTTC. Translated, it gives CASSSSGVDYGYTF. Filled out from reference TRBV7-9 and TRBJ1-2, the complete variable domain reads DTGVSQNPRHKITKRGQNVTFRCDPISEHNRLYWYRQTLGQGPEFLTYFQNEAQLEKSRLLSDRFSAERPKGSFSTLEIQRTEQGDSAMYLCASSSSGVDYGYTFGSGTRLTVV.

This chain links TRBV21-1 with TRBJ2-5; the D call of TRBD2 is as the table states it, not checked on the DNA. TRBV21-1 is classified as a pseudogene. The CDR3 totals 12 residues. The CDR3 bases are TGTGCCGCGGGAGGACGGCAAGAGACCCAGTACTTC. This translates into CAAGGRQETQYF.

This clone was seen a handful of times. The chain joins TRBV13 to TRBJ1-2, with D perhaps matching TRBD1 (6 bases). Germline V CDR1 and CDR2: PRHDT, FYEKMQ (reference sequence). The ends were cut back, 2 bases at V and 3 bases at J, with 13 bases in the middle. The CDR3 consists of 15 residues. The CDR3 here is CASSLSTGFYYGYTF. The DNA for the CDR3 is TGTGCCAGCAGCTTATCAACAGGGTTTTACTATGGCTACACCTTC.

The J gene is TRBJ1-2, the V gene TRBV5-1, with D hard to call. Per germline, CDR1 SGHRS and CDR2 YFSETQ. V lost 0 bases, J lost 5 bases, and 8 bases lay in between. The length of the CDR3 is 13 residues. CDR3 region: CASSLEQIYGYTF. CDR3 nucleotides: TGCGCCAGCAGCTTGGAACAGATTTATGGCTACACCTTC.

The chain has TRBV6-6 and TRBJ1-2, with D unclear. The CDR3 loop spans 15 amino acids. Germline CDR1 reads MNHNY; CDR2 reads SVGAGI (reference sequence). V was trimmed by 0 bases and J by 0 bases, leaving 8 bases between them. This chain's CDR3 is CASSYSIVANYGYTF. CDR3 sequence (DNA): TGTGCCAGCAGTTACTCGATAGTGGCTAACTATGGCTACACCTTC.

V gene TRBV18 combines with J gene TRBJ2-1, with no clear D. This CDR3 spans 14 amino acids. Looked up from germline, CDR1 is KGHSH and CDR2 is LQKENI. Between the trimmed V and J ends, which lost 0 bases and 6 bases, there was a span of 9 bases. The CDR3 DNA is TGTGCCAGCTCACCACCGGCTCTTCCCAATGAGCAGTTCTTC. It translates to CASSPPALPNEQFF.

This clone has only a few counts. This chain uses TRBV19 with TRBJ1-2; D uncertain. Looked up from germline, CDR1 is LNHDA and CDR2 is SQIVND (reference sequence). V was cut by 3 bases and J by 3 bases, with 8 bases left in between. CDR3 size: 13 residues. CDR3: CASSIARDYGYTF. CDR3 coding DNA: TGTGCCAGTAGTATTGCCCGGGACTATGGCTACACCTTC.